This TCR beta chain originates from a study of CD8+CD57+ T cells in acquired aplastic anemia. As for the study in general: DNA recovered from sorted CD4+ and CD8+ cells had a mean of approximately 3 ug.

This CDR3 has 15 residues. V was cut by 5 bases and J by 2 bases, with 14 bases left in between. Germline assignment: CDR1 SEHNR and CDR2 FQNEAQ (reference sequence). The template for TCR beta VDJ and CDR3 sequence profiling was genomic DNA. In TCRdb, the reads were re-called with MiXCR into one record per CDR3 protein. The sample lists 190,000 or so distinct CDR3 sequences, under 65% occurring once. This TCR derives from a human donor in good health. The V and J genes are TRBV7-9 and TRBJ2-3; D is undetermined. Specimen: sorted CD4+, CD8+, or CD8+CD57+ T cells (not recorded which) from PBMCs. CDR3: CASSHHSPVTDTQYF. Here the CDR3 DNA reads TGTGCCAGCAGCCACCACTCCCCCGTCACAGATACGCAGTATTTT.